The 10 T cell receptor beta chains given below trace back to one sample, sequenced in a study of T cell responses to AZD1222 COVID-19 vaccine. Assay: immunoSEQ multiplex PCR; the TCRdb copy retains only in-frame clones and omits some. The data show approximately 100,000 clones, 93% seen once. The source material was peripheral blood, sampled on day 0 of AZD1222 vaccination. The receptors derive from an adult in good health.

The DNA for the CDR3 is TGTGCCAGCAGTTACTCTTCGAACACTGAAGCTTTCTTT. This gives the protein CASSYSSNTEAFF. The J gene is TRBJ1-1, the V gene TRBV6-6; no clear D gene. The CDR3 has 13 residues. Deletions cut 0 bases from V and 1 base from J, with 3 bases between. The germline gives CDR1 MNHNY, CDR2 SVGAGI (reference sequence).

CDR3 sequence (DNA): TGTGCCAGCAGCCCTGACAGGGTCGAGCAGTACTTC. Protein sequence: CASSPDRVEQYF. The chain links TRBV7-2 to TRBJ2-7, with 7 positions matching TRBD1. CDR3 length: 12 amino acids. Per the germline V gene, CDR1 is SGHTA and CDR2 is FQGNSA. V dropped 5 bases and J dropped 6; count of bases not matched to a gene: 4. The full variable domain, with the rest looked up from reference TRBV7-2 and TRBJ2-7, is GAGVSQSPSNKVTEKGKDVELRCDPISGHTALYWYRQSLGQGLEFLIYFQGNSAPDKSGLPSDRFSAERTGGSVSTLTIQRTQQEDSAVYLCASSPDRVEQYFGPGTRLTVT.

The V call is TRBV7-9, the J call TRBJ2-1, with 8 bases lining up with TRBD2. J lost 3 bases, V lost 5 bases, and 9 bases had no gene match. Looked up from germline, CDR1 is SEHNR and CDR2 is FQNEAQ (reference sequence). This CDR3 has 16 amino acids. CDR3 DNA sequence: TGTGCCAGCAGCGCGGGGACTAGTCGTCACTACAATGAGCAGTTCTTC. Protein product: CASSAGTSRHYNEQFF.

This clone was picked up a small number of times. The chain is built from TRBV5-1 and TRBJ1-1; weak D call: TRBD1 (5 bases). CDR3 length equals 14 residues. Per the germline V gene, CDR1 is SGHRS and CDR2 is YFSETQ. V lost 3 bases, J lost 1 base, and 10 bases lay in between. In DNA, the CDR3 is TGCGCCAGCAGCTGGGACGTCGGGAACACTGAAGCTTTCTTT. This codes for CASSWDVGNTEAFF.

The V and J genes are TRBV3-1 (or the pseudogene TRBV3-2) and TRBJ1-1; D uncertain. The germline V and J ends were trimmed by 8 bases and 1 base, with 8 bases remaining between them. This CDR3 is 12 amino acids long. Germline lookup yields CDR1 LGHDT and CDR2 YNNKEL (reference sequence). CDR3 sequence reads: CASAGWNTEAFF. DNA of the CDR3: TGTGCCAGCGCCGGATGGAACACTGAAGCTTTCTTT.

CDR3 in DNA: TGTGCCAGCTCACCATCGGACCGGGACGGGGGCGAGCAGTACTTC. Translated: CASSPSDRDGGEQYF. V is TRBV18 and J is TRBJ2-7; D might be TRBD2 (6 bases). V shed 2 bases and J shed 6 bases, with 17 bases lying between them. The CDR3 runs 15 residues. CDR1 is KGHSH, CDR2 LQKENI, per germline.

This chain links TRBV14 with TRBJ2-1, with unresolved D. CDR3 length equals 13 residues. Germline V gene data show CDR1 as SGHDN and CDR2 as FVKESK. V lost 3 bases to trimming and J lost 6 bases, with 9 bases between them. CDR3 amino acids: CASSQYGGNEQFF. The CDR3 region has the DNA TGTGCCAGCAGCCAGTATGGCGGCAATGAGCAGTTCTTC.

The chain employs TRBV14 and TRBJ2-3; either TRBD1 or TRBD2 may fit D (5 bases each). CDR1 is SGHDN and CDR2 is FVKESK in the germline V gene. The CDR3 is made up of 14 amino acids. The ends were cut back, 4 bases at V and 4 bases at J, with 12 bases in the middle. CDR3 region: CASSRGSWADTQYF. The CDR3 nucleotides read TGTGCCAGCAGCCGGGGGAGTTGGGCAGATACGCAGTATTTT.

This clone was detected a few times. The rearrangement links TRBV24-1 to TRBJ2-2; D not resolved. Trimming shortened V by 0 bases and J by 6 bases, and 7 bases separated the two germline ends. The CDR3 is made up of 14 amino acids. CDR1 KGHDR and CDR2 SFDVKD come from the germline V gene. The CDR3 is CATSDLLGSGELFF. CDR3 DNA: TGTGCCACCAGTGATTTGTTGGGATCCGGGGAGCTGTTTTTT.

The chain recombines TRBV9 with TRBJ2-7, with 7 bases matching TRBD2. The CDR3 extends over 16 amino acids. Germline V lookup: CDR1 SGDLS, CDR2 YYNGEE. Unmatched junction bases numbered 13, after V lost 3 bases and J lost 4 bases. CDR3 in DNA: TGTGCCAGCAGCGCCTCCGCCGGGACTATCGTATACGAGCAGTACTTC. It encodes CASSASAGTIVYEQYF. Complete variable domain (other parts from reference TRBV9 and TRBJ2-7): DSGVTQTPKHLITATGQRVTLRCSPRSGDLSVYWYQQSLDQGLQFLIQYYNGEERAKGNILERFSAQQFPDLHSELNLSSLELGDSALYFCASSASAGTIVYEQYFGPGTRLTVT.